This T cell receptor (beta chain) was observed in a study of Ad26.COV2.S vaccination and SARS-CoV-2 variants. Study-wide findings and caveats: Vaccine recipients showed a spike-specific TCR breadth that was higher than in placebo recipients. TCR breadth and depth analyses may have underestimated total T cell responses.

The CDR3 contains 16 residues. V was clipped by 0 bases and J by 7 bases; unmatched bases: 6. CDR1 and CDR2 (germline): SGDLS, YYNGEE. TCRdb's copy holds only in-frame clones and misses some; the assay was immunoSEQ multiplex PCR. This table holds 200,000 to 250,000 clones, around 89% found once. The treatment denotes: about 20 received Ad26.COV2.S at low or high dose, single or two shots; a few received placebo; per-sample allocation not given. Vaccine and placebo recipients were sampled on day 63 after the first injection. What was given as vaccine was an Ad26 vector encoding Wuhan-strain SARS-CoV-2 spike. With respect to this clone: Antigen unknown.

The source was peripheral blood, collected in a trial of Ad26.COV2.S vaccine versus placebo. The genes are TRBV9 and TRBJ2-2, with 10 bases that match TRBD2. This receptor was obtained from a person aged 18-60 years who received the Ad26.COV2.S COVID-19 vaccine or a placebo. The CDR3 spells CASSVEASGSIGELFF. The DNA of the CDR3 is TGTGCCAGCAGCGTAGAGGCTAGCGGGAGTATCGGGGAGCTGTTTTTT.